This T cell receptor (beta chain) was obtained from a study of blood T cells in healthy people across ages. Study outcomes and limitations: Unsorted PBMC material precluded a definitive naive versus antigen-experienced comparison.

This clonotype was seen more than once but under ten times. Its antigen is unidentified. Sample-barcoded 5' priming and a J-beta primer mix drove a second PCR of roughly 6 to 12 cycles. TCRdb independently ran MiXCR on the 5' RACE reads; one entry per CDR3 protein. The profile shows 1,500,000 or so distinct CDR3 sequences, under 55% of them singletons. The CDR3 extends over 14 amino acids. V shed 7 bases and J shed 2 bases, with 13 bases lying between them. Researchers isolated at least 6.5 million PBMCs per sample. A minimum of 5.5 micrograms of total RNA was extracted per sample. Sequencing input: blood. The receptor comes from a woman under 30 in good health. The chain joins TRBV12-3 or TRBV12-4 to TRBJ2-3, with a weak D call TRBD1 (5 bases). CDR3 protein: CASTWAGNTDTQYF. The DNA of the CDR3 is TGTGCCAGCACCTGGGCAGGGAACACAGATACGCAGTATTTT.